A single TCR beta chain is shown here with its context. The antigen is undetermined. RNA extraction was followed by reverse transcription into cDNA, which acted as the sequencing template. Clones were read by immunoSEQ multiplex PCR, and TCRdb kept only the in-frame ones, dropping some. The sample records about 88,000 clones, about 44% being singletons. Treatment described: oral pan-JAK inhibitor, 5-10 mg twice daily. This CDR3 spans 13 amino acids. Trimming removed 2 bases from V and 9 bases from J, with 14 bases in between. The germline V gene has CDR1 SGHRS and CDR2 YFSETQ. These data originate in a study of CD8+ T cells in alopecia areata. Whole-study results and caveats: Lesional scalp exceeded normal scalp in clonality, especially in alopecia totalis/universalis. There was only one nonresponder, so it was unclear how baseline CD8+ expansion relates to response.

The V gene is TRBV5-1, the J gene TRBJ2-5; D gene unclear. The TCR comes from a human donor with alopecia areata. The starting material was CD8+ T cells sorted from blood, obtained at week 24, from a patient treated with tofacitinib. DNA of the CDR3: TGCGCCAGCAGCTTATCCCTCGCGCGGTCCCAGTACTTC. Translation: CASSLSLARSQYF.